The entry below describes one T cell receptor beta chain. The data stem from a study of response to subunit inactivated influenza vaccine. TCRdb called the RT-PCR reads again in MiXCR, with one record for every CDR3 protein. The data show about 160,000 distinct CDR3 sequences, with roughly a tenth seen just once and over 10% held by the top ten. The material sequenced was non-naive T cells sorted from PBMCs, taken more than 35 days after vaccination. The sequence derives from a man in his fifties or sixties who received an inactivated influenza vaccine.

This CDR3 reads CASSQTGGGEAFF. The CDR3 DNA sequence: TGTGCCAGCAGCCAAACAGGGGGCGGTGAAGCTTTCTTT. The rearrangement uses TRBV5-4 and TRBJ1-1, with 9 bases matching TRBD1. Germline trimming cut 4 bases from V and 7 bases from J; bases unmatched to any gene: 5. The CDR3 sequence is 13 residues long. The germline V gene encodes CDR1 SGHNT and CDR2 YYREEE (reference sequence). The full variable domain, with the rest looked up from reference TRBV5-4 and TRBJ1-1, is ETGVTQSPTHLIKTRGQQVTLRCSSQSGHNTVSWYQQALGQGPQFIFQYYREEENGRGNFPPRFSGLQFPNYSSELNVNALELDDSALYLCASSQTGGGEAFFGQGTRLTVV.